The 6 T cell receptor beta chains below come from one sample, sequenced in a study of blood T cell repertoires in COVID-19. Clones were sequenced by immunoSEQ multiplex PCR, and TCRdb holds only the in-frame ones, with some missing. Of about 220,000 clones listed, around 80% are singletons. Sequenced: peripheral blood. These TCRs come from an older woman with acute or convalescent COVID-19.

The CDR3 nucleotides are TGCGCCAGCAGCGCCACCAGCGAAACGCAGTATTTT. Translated: CASSATSETQYF. The chain recombines TRBV5-1 with TRBJ2-3; D is ambiguous. Per the germline V gene, CDR1 is SGHRS and CDR2 is YFSETQ. The CDR3 spans 12 residues. Trimming removed 4 bases at V and 9 bases at J, with 12 bases between.

V and J are TRBV2 and TRBJ1-2; the D gene is possibly TRBD1 (6 bases). The CDR3 covers 15 residues. Germline values: CDR1 SNHLY, CDR2 FYNNEI. V lost 8 bases and J lost 2, with 18 bases in between. Here the CDR3 reads CASSPTGNFNYGYTF. CDR3 DNA sequence: TGTGCCAGCTCCCCCACAGGGAACTTCAACTATGGCTACACCTTC.

V usage is TRBV19 and J usage is TRBJ1-5; no clear D gene. Germline CDR1 and CDR2: LNHDA and SQIVND (reference sequence). CDR3 size: 15 residues. V lost 3 bases to trimming and J lost 2 bases, with 11 bases between them. CDR3 coding DNA: TGTGCCAGTAGTATCGTAGGTAGCGGCAATCAGCCCCAGCATTTT. Translating gives CASSIVGSGNQPQHF.

This chain links TRBV29-1 with TRBJ1-1; D ambiguous. The germline CDR1 and CDR2 sequences are SQVTM and ANQGSEA. V gave up 0 bases and J gave up 0 bases, with 8 bases separating them. The CDR3 has 14 residues. For the CDR3, the DNA is TGCAGCGTTGAAGATTTTGGAGTGAACACTGAAGCTTTCTTT. It yields the protein CSVEDFGVNTEAFF.

Many counts were recorded for this clone. CDR3 protein: CASSRVNEQFF. CDR3 coding DNA: TGTGCCAGCAGCAGGGTCAATGAGCAGTTCTTC. The chain is built from TRBV6-6 and TRBJ2-1; tentative D call: TRBD1 (5 bases). The V gene's germline CDR1 is MNHNY and CDR2 SVGAGI (reference sequence). The CDR3 runs to 11 residues. Deletions cut 6 bases from V and 6 bases from J, with 6 bases between.

This clone was observed a few times. The chain joins TRBV10-3 to TRBJ2-1; 8 nucleotides agree with TRBD2. With 3 bases clipped from V and 7 bases from J, the junction kept 14 bases outside the gene matches. The CDR3 is 17 residues long. Germline CDR1 ENHRY, CDR2 SYGVKD. The CDR3 loop is CAISDPPGGGAGNEQFF. The CDR3 DNA sequence: TGTGCCATCAGTGACCCCCCGGGAGGGGGGGCCGGGAATGAGCAGTTCTTC.